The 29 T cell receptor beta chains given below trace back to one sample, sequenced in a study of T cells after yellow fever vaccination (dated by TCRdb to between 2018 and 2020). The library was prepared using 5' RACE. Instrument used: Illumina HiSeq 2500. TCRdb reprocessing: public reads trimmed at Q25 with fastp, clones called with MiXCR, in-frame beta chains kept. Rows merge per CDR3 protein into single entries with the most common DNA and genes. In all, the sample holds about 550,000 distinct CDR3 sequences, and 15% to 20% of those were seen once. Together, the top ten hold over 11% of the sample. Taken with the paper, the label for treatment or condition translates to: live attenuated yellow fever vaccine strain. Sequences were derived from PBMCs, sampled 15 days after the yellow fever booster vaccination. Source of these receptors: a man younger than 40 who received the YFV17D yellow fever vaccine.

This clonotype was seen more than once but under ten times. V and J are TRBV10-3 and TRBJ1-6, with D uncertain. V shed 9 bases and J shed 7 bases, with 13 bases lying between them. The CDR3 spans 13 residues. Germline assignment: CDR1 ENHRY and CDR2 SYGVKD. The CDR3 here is CAIRGSTNSPLHF. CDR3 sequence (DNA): TGTGCCATACGAGGGTCGACAAATTCACCCCTCCACTTT.

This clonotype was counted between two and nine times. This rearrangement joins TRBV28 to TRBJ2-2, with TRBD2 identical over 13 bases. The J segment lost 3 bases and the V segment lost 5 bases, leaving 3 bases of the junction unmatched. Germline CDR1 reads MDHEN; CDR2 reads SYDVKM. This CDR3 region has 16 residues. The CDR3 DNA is TGTGCCAGCAGTCTGACTAGCGGGAGGTACACCGGGGAGCTGTTTTTT. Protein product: CASSLTSGRYTGELFF.

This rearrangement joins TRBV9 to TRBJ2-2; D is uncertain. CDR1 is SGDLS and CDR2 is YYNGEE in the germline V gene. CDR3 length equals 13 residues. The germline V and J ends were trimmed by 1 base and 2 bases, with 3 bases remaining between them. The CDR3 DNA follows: TGTGCCAGCAGCGTATCCAACACCGGGGAGCTGTTTTTT. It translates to CASSVSNTGELFF.

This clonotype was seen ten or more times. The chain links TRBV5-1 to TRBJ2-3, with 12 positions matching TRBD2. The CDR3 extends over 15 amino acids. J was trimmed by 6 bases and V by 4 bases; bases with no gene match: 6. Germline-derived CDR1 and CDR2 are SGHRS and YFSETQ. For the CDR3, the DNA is TGCGCCAGCAGCCCCGGACTAGCGGGGTCGGATACGCAGTATTTT. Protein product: CASSPGLAGSDTQYF.

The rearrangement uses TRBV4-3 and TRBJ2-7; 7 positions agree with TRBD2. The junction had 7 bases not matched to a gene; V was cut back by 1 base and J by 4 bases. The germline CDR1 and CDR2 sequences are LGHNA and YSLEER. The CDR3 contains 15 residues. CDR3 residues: CASSQAAGAGYEQYF. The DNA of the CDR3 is TGCGCCAGCAGCCAAGCTGCGGGAGCGGGGTACGAGCAGTACTTC.

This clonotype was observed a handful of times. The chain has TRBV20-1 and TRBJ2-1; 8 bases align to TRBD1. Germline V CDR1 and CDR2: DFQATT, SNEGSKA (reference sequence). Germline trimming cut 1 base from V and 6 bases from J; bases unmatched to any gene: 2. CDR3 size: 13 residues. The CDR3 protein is CSARGTGPNEQFF. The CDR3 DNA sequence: TGCAGTGCTAGAGGGACAGGGCCCAATGAGCAGTTCTTC.

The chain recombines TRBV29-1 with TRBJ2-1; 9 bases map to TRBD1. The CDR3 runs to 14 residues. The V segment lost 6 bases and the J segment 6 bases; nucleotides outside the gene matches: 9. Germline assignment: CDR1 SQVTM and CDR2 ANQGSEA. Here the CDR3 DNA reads TGCAGCGTACAGGGAGGGGACAGGGTCAATGAGCAGTTCTTC. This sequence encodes CSVQGGDRVNEQFF.

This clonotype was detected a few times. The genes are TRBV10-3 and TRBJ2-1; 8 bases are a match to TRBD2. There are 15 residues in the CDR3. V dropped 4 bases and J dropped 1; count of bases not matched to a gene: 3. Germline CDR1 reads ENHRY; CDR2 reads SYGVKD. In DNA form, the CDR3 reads TGTGCCATCAGTGCTTCTAGCGGGTCCTACAATGAGCAGTTCTTC. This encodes CAISASSGSYNEQFF.

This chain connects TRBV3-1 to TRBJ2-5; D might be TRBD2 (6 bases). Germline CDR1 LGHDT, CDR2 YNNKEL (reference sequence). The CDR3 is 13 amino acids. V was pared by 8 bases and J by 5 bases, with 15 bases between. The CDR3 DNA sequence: TGTGCCAGCGAACCCGGGAGTGGGGAGACCCAGTACTTC. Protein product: CASEPGSGETQYF.

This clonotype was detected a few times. In DNA form, the CDR3 reads TGCAGTGCCTTATCGGGAGCCTCCTACGAGCAGTACTTC. This translates into CSALSGASYEQYF. This chain joins TRBV20-1 and TRBJ2-7; D is perhaps TRBD2 (6 bases). Between the trimmed V and J ends, which lost 6 bases and 0 bases, there was a span of 12 bases. Looked up from germline, CDR1 is DFQATT and CDR2 is SNEGSKA (reference sequence). This CDR3 has 13 residues.

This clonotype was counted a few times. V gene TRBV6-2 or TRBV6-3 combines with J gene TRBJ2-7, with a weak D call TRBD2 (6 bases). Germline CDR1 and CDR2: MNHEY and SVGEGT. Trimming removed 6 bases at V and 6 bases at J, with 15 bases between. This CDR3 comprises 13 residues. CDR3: CASRLTSSREQYF. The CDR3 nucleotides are TGTGCCAGCAGACTGACTAGTTCCCGCGAGCAGTACTTC.

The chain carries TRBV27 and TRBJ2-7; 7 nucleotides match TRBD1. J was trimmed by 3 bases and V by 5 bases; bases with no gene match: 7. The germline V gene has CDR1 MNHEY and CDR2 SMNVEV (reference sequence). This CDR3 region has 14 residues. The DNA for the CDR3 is TGTGCCAGCAGTCCCGGGACAGCGATCTACGAGCAGTACTTC. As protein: CASSPGTAIYEQYF.

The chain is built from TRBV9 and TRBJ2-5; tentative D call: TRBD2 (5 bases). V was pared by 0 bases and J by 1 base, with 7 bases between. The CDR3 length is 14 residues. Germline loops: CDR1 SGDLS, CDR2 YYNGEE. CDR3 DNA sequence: TGTGCCAGCAGCGTAGGAGGGATCCAAGAGACCCAGTACTTC. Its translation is CASSVGGIQETQYF.

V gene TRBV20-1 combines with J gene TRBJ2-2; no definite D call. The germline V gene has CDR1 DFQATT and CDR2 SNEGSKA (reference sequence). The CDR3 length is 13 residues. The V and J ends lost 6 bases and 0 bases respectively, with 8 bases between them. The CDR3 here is CSALRPNTGELFF. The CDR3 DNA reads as TGCAGTGCGTTGCGGCCGAACACCGGGGAGCTGTTTTTT.

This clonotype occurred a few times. This CDR3 reads CASRVTTSGADGELFF. CDR3 nucleotides: TGTGCCAGTCGAGTTACGACTAGCGGAGCGGACGGGGAGCTGTTTTTT. The J gene is TRBJ2-2, the V gene TRBV7-9; 9 bases agree with TRBD2. V trimming: 9 bases; J trimming: 7 bases; junction bases outside the gene matches: 15. CDR1 is SEHNR, CDR2 FQNEAQ, per germline (reference sequence). This CDR3 is 16 amino acids long.

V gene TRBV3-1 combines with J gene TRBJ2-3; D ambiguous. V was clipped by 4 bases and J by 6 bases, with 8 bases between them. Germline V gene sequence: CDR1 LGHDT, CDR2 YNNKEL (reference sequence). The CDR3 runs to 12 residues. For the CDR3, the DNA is TGTGCCAGCAGCCCCGGGCGGGATACGCAGTATTTT. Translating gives CASSPGRDTQYF.

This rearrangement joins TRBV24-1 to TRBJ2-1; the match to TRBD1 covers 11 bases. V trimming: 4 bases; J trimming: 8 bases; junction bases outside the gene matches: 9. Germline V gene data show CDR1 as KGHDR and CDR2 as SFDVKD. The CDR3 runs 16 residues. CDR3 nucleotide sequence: TGTGCCACCAGTGACACCGGGACAGGGGGAGGCTATGAGCAGTTCTTC. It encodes CATSDTGTGGGYEQFF.

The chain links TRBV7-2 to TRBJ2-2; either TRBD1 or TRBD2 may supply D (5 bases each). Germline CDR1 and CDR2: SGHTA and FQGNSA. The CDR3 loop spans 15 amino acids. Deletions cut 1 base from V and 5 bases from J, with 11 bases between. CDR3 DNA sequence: TGTGCCAGCAGCTTAGTGGGACGGGGAACCGGGGAGCTGTTTTTT. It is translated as CASSLVGRGTGELFF.

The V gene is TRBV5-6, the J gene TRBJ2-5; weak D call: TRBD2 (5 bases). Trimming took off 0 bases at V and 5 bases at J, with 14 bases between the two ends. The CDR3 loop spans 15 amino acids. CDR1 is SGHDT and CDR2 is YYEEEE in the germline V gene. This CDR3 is CASSLGVGVEETQYF. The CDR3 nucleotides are TGTGCCAGCAGCTTGGGCGTCGGGGTAGAGGAGACCCAGTACTTC.

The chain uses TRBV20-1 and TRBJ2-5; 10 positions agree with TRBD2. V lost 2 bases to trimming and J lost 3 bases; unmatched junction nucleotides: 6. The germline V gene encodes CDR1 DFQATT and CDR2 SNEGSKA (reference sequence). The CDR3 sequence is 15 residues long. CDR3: CSARLLAGVEETQYF. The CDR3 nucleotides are TGCAGTGCTAGATTGCTAGCGGGAGTGGAAGAGACCCAGTACTTC.

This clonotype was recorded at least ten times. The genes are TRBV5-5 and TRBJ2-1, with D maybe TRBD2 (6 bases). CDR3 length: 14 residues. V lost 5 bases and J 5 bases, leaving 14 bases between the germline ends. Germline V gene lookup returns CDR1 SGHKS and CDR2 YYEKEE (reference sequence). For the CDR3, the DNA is TGTGCCAGCAGACGGGAGTGGGTCCACAATGAGCAGTTCTTC. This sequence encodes CASRREWVHNEQFF.

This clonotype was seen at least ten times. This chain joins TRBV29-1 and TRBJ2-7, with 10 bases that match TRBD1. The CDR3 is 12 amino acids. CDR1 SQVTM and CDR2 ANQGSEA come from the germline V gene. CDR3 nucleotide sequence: TGCAGTGGGGGACAGGGGTCCTACGAGCAGTACTTC. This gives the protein CSGGQGSYEQYF.

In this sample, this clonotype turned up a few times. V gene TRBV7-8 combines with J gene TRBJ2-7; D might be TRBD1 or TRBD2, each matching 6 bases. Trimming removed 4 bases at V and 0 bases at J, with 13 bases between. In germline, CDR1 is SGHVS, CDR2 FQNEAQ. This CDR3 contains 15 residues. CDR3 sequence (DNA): TGTGCCAGCAGCTCCGGGGGCAGATACTCCTACGAGCAGTACTTC. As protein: CASSSGGRYSYEQYF.

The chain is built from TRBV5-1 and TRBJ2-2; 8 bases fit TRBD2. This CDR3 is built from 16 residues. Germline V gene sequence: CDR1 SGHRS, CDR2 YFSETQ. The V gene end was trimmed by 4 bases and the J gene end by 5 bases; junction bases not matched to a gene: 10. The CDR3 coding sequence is TGCGCCAGCAGCACCAAGCGGGAGCAACGAACCGGGGAGCTGTTTTTT. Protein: CASSTKREQRTGELFF. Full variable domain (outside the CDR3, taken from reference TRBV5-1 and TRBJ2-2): KAGVTQTPRYLIKTRGQQVTLSCSPISGHRSVSWYQQTPGQGLQFLFEYFSETQRNKGNFPGRFSGRQFSNSRSEMNVSTLELGDSALYLCASSTKREQRTGELFFGEGSRLTVL.

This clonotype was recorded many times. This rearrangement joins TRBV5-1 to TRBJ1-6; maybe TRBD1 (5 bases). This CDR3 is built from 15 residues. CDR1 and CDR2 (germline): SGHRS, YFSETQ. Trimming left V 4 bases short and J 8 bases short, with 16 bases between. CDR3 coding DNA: TGCGCCAGCAGCGGAGGGACGGACCCCTATTCACCCCTCCACTTT. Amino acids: CASSGGTDPYSPLHF.

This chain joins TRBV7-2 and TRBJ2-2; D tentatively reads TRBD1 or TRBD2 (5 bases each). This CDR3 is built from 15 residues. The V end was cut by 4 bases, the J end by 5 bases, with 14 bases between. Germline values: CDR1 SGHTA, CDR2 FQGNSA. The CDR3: CASSYGATLTGELFF. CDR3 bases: TGTGCCAGCAGCTACGGGGCAACCCTAACCGGGGAGCTGTTTTTT.

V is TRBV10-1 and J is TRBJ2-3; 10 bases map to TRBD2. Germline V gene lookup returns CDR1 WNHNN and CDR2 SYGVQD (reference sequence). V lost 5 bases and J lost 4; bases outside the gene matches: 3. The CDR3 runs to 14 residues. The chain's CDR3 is CASSTSGVADTQYF. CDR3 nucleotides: TGCGCCAGCAGTACTAGCGGGGTTGCAGATACGCAGTATTTT.

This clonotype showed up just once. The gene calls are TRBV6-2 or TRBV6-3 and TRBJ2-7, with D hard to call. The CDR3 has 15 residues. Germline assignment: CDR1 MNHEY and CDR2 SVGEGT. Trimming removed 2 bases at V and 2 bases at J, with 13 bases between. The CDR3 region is CASSYARRDTYEQYF. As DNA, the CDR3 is TGTGCCAGCAGTTACGCTCGCAGAGATACCTACGAGCAGTACTTC.

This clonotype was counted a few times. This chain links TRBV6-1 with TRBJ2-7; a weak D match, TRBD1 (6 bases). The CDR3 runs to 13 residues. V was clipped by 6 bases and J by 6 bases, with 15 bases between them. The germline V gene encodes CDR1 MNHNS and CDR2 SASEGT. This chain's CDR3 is CASSPDRRGEQYF. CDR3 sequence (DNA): TGTGCCAGCAGCCCCGACAGGAGAGGCGAGCAGTACTTC.